The T cell receptor beta chain described here comes from a study of OX40 agonist ivuxolimab in advanced cancers. Clones were sequenced by immunoSEQ multiplex PCR, and TCRdb holds only the in-frame ones, with some missing. The sample lists some 42,000 clones; about 79% were seen once. The length of the CDR3 is 18 residues. The trim removed 1 base at V and 9 bases at J, leaving 15 bases unmatched. CDR1 and CDR2 from the germline V gene are SEHNR and FQNEAQ (reference sequence). This rearrangement joins TRBV7-9 to TRBJ2-1; TRBD2 matches at 10 bases. Sequenced here: CD4+ or CD8+ T cells sorted from blood, sampled in a trial of the OX40 agonist ivuxolimab. The sequence came from an adult with an advanced solid tumor such as melanoma, head and neck, liver or kidney cancer. The CDR3 bases are TGTGCCAGCAGCTTAGGGCTAGCGGGAGCCGGCCGCGCGGGTGAGCAGTTCTTC. Its translation: CASSLGLAGAGRAGEQFF. The whole variable domain, filled in from reference TRBV7-9 and TRBJ2-1, reads DTGVSQNPRHKITKRGQNVTFRCDPISEHNRLYWYRQTLGQGPEFLTYFQNEAQLEKSRLLSDRFSAERPKGSFSTLEIQRTEQGDSAMYLCASSLGLAGAGRAGEQFFGPGTRLTVL.